This T cell receptor beta chain comes out of a study of T cell responses to AZD1222 COVID-19 vaccine. Sequenced by immunoSEQ multiplex PCR; TCRdb stores in-frame clones only, minus some. The sample carries 120,000 or so clones, approximately 90% recorded once. This clone was recorded only once. No antigen is known for it. Study findings and constraints: Just five to seven people given AZD1222 tested seropositive at baseline.

The CDR3 runs 14 residues. The V gene lost 0 bases and the J gene lost 0 bases, with 5 bases spanning the gap. CDR1 and CDR2 from the germline V gene are LGHDT and YNNKEL (reference sequence). The sequenced sample was peripheral blood, obtained 28 days after the second AZD1222 dose. This TCR came from an adult who received the AZD1222 COVID-19 vaccine. The V call is TRBV3-1 (or the pseudogene TRBV3-2), the J call TRBJ1-2; D is unresolved. The CDR3 DNA is TGTGCCAGCAGCCAAGAAACAGCTAACTATGGCTACACCTTC. It codes for CASSQETANYGYTF.